The rows below give T cell receptor beta chains drawn from one sample of a study of cytomegalovirus exposure and HLA in healthy donors. Method: immunoSEQ multiplex PCR; TCRdb's copy keeps in-frame clones and lacks some. The sample includes about 240,000 clones, around 85% of them seen just once. Source material: PBMCs. The receptors were gathered from a woman aged 25 to 39 in good health and CMV-seropositive. Both conserved end residues are part of each CDR3. D genes are given only for firm matches. A row's size may be missing; if present it is once, few, many or a size class.

size | D | length | J | V | DNA | CDR3
many | TRBD1 | 13 | TRBJ1-5 | TRBV30 | TGTGCCGCGACAGGGGGCGCGGGGCAGCCCCAGCATTTT | CAATGGAGQPQHF
NA | NA | 11 | TRBJ2-3 | TRBV6-5 | TGTGCCAGCAGTTTAAAAGATACGCAGTATTTT | CASSLKDTQYF
NA | NA | 17 | TRBJ1-2 | TRBV19 | TGTGCCAGTAGTATAGTAGCCGCCAGGGCAGAGTTTTATGGCTACACCTTC | CASSIVAARAEFYGYTF
NA | NA | 14 | TRBJ2-3 | TRBV29-1 | TGCAGCGTACGACTCTACCTACTCGCAGATACGCAGTATTTT | CSVRLYLLADTQYF
few | NA | 11 | TRBJ2-7 | TRBV27 | TGTGCCAGCAATGAGGGGGACGAGCAGTACTTC | CASNEGDEQYF
NA | TRBD2 | 16 | TRBJ2-4 | TRBV5-4 | TGTGCCAGCAGCTTGGCTAGCGGGAGGGTCGGAAACATTCAGTACTTC | CASSLASGRVGNIQYF
NA | TRBD1 | 14 | TRBJ1-4 | TRBV9 | TGTGCCAGCAGCGAGAGACAGGGTGATGAAAAACTGTTTTTT | CASSERQGDEKLFF
NA | NA | 12 | TRBJ2-7 | TRBV19 | TGTGCCAGTAGTATTCATCCCTACGAGCAGTACTTC | CASSIHPYEQYF
NA | TRBD2 | 15 | TRBJ2-1 | TRBV5-4 | TGTGCCAGCAGAGACGGGACTAGCGGATACAATGAGCAGTTCTTC | CASRDGTSGYNEQFF
few | NA | 13 | TRBJ1-2 | TRBV10-2 | TGCGCCAGCGCTGACCCGGGGAGCGGCGGCTACACCTTC | CASADPGSGGYTF
few | TRBD1 | 13 | TRBJ2-7 | TRBV9 | TGTGCCAGCAGCCACCGGGACAGCTACGAGCAGTACTTC | CASSHRDSYEQYF
once | NA | 14 | TRBJ1-2 | TRBV11-2 | TGTGCCAGCAGCTTAACGACGGAGAACTATGGCTACACCTTC | CASSLTTENYGYTF
once | TRBD1 | 15 | TRBJ2-7 | TRBV29-1 | TGCAGCGTTGTTTCGGGACAGGGGGGTCCGAACGAGCAGTACTTC | CSVVSGQGGPNEQYF
NA | TRBD2 | 17 | TRBJ2-1 | TRBV29-1 | TGCAGCGTCGCGCGAGCTAGCGGGAGGGCCTCCTACAATGAGCAGTTCTTC | CSVARASGRASYNEQFF
NA | NA | 16 | TRBJ1-5 | TRBV6-4 | TGTGCCAGCAGTGACACAGTCCGCGAGGGCCGGCAGCCCCAGCATTTT | CASSDTVREGRQPQHF
NA | TRBD1 | 16 | TRBJ2-7 | TRBV30 | TGTGCCTGCCGCCTACGGGACAGGGGCCAAGACTACGAGCAGTACTTC | CACRLRDRGQDYEQYF
NA | NA | 15 | TRBJ2-3 | TRBV5-1 | TGCGCCAGCAGCTTGGTGGGGGGAGAGACAGATACGCAGTATTTT | CASSLVGGETDTQYF
NA | TRBD2 | 15 | TRBJ2-5 | TRBV7-6 | TGTGCCAGCAGCTTAGGAGGGAGGGTTTCGGAGACCCAGTACTTC | CASSLGGRVSETQYF
NA | NA | 16 | TRBJ2-6 | TRBV28 | TGTGCCAGCAGTTTTTGGGCTGTCTCTGGGGCCAACGTCCTGACTTTC | CASSFWAVSGANVLTF
NA | TRBD1 | 14 | TRBJ1-4 | TRBV6-6 | TGTGCCAGCAGTTACTCAGGAGAGGGGGCCGTAGGTTTTTTT | CASSYSGEGAVGFF
NA | NA | 14 | TRBJ1-4 | TRBV12-5 | TGTGCTAGTGGTCCGAGGGGGGGTGATGAAAAACTGTTTTTT | CASGPRGGDEKLFF
NA | TRBD1 | 14 | TRBJ2-7 | TRBV19 | TGTGCCAGTAGTATAGAGGGACAGATCTACGAGCAGTACTTC | CASSIEGQIYEQYF
NA | TRBD1 | 16 | TRBJ2-5 | TRBV28 | TGTGCCAGCAGTTCTTCCGGGACAGGGTCTCGGAAGACCCAGTACTTC | CASSSSGTGSRKTQYF
NA | NA | 14 | TRBJ2-7 | TRBV11-2 | TGTGCCAGCAGCTCGTACCAGGGGCTTAACGAGCAGTACTTC | CASSSYQGLNEQYF
NA | NA | 15 | TRBJ2-1 | TRBV19 | TGTGCCAGTAGTATACCCTTCAACAGGGTGGGTGAGCAGTTCTTC | CASSIPFNRVGEQFF
NA | NA | 17 | TRBJ2-1 | TRBV5-6 | TGTGCCAGCAGCCCCGGACCAGGACGGACTACCTACAATGAGCAGTTCTTC | CASSPGPGRTTYNEQFF
once | NA | 15 | TRBJ1-1 | TRBV9 | TGTGCCAGCAGCCCCTTTGGGGGGACGAACACTGAAGCTTTCTTT | CASSPFGGTNTEAFF
NA | NA | 12 | TRBJ2-7 | TRBV6-6 | TGTGCCAGCAGTTACCCCGGGTTGGAGCAGTACTTC | CASSYPGLEQYF
NA | TRBD2 | 16 | TRBJ2-3 | TRBV2 | TGTGCCAGCGGGGCGGGACTAGCGGGGGGCCTCGATACGCAGTATTTT | CASGAGLAGGLDTQYF
NA | NA | 15 | TRBJ1-1 | TRBV7-8 | TGTGCCAGCAGCTTTTGGGGTAGGAGGGACACTGAAGCTTTCTTT | CASSFWGRRDTEAFF
NA | NA | 15 | TRBJ2-7 | TRBV27 | TGTGCCAGCAGTACCGATCGGGGAGCGGACTACGAGCAGTACTTC | CASSTDRGADYEQYF
NA | TRBD1 | 15 | TRBJ1-5 | TRBV30 | TGTGCCTGGAGTGTACGGACAGGGGGAGATCAGCCCCAGCATTTT | CAWSVRTGGDQPQHF
few | TRBD1 | 14 | TRBJ1-2 | TRBV6-1 | TGTGCCGGCAGCGGAGGGACAGGACACTATGGCTACACCTTC | CAGSGGTGHYGYTF
NA | TRBD2 | 14 | TRBJ2-7 | TRBV11-3 | TGTGCCAGCAGAACTAGCGTAGCCCTGGGGGAGCAGTACTTC | CASRTSVALGEQYF
few | NA | 14 | TRBJ1-2 | TRBV9 | TGTGCCAGCAGCGTAACGGGGAACAACTATGGCTACACCTTC | CASSVTGNNYGYTF
few | TRBD2 | 15 | TRBJ2-7 | TRBV10-3 | TGTGCCATCAGTGGCGGGGGGGACACTACCTACGAGCAGTACTTC | CAISGGGDTTYEQYF
many | TRBD1 | 16 | TRBJ1-5 | TRBV28 | TGTGCCAGCAGTCACCGGGACAGGGGGGTCTATCAGCCCCAGCATTTT | CASSHRDRGVYQPQHF
NA | TRBD2 | 15 | TRBJ2-1 | TRBV28 | TGTGCCAGCAGCCGCCCTAGCGGGAGTGTGTATGAGCAGTTCTTC | CASSRPSGSVYEQFF
once | TRBD1 | 12 | TRBJ2-7 | TRBV29-1 | TGCAGCGTTGCCAGGGGGACGGGCGAGCAGTACTTC | CSVARGTGEQYF
NA | TRBD2 | 17 | TRBJ2-2 | TRBV2 | TGTGCCAGCAGCTTAGCGGGAGGGCCAGGCGGGACCGGGGAGCTGTTTTTT | CASSLAGGPGGTGELFF
NA | NA | 15 | TRBJ2-1 | TRBV5-1 | TGCGCCAGCAGCTTGGGGCCAGGGGTCCCCAATGAGCAGTTCTTC | CASSLGPGVPNEQFF
NA | TRBD1 | 15 | TRBJ2-3 | TRBV28 | TGTGCCACCGACGCCCGGGACAGGGTCACAGATACGCAGTATTTT | CATDARDRVTDTQYF
once | NA | 17 | TRBJ1-2 | TRBV29-1 | TGCAGCGTTGTCGGTTCGACAGCCAACTTTGCTAACTATGGCTACACCTTC | CSVVGSTANFANYGYTF
NA | NA | 13 | TRBJ1-1 | TRBV15 | TGTGCCACCAGCAGCCTCAGGGGCCCTGAAGCTTTCTTT | CATSSLRGPEAFF
NA | NA | 16 | TRBJ1-1 | TRBV27 | TGTGCCAGCAGCCCAGGGGTCGGACGGTCTTTCACTGAAGCTTTCTTT | CASSPGVGRSFTEAFF